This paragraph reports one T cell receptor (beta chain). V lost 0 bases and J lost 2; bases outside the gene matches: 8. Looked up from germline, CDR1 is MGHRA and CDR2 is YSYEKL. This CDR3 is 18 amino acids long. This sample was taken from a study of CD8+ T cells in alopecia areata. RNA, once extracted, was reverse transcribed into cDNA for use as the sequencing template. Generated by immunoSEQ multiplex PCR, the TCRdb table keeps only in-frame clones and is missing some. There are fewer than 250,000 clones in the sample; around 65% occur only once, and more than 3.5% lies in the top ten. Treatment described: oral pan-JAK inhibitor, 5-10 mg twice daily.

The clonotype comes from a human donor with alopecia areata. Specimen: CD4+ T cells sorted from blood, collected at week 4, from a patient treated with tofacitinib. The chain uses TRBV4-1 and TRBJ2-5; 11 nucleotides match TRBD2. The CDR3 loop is CASSQERATSGMQETQYF. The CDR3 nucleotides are TGCGCCAGCAGCCAAGAAAGGGCGACTAGCGGGATGCAAGAGACCCAGTACTTC.